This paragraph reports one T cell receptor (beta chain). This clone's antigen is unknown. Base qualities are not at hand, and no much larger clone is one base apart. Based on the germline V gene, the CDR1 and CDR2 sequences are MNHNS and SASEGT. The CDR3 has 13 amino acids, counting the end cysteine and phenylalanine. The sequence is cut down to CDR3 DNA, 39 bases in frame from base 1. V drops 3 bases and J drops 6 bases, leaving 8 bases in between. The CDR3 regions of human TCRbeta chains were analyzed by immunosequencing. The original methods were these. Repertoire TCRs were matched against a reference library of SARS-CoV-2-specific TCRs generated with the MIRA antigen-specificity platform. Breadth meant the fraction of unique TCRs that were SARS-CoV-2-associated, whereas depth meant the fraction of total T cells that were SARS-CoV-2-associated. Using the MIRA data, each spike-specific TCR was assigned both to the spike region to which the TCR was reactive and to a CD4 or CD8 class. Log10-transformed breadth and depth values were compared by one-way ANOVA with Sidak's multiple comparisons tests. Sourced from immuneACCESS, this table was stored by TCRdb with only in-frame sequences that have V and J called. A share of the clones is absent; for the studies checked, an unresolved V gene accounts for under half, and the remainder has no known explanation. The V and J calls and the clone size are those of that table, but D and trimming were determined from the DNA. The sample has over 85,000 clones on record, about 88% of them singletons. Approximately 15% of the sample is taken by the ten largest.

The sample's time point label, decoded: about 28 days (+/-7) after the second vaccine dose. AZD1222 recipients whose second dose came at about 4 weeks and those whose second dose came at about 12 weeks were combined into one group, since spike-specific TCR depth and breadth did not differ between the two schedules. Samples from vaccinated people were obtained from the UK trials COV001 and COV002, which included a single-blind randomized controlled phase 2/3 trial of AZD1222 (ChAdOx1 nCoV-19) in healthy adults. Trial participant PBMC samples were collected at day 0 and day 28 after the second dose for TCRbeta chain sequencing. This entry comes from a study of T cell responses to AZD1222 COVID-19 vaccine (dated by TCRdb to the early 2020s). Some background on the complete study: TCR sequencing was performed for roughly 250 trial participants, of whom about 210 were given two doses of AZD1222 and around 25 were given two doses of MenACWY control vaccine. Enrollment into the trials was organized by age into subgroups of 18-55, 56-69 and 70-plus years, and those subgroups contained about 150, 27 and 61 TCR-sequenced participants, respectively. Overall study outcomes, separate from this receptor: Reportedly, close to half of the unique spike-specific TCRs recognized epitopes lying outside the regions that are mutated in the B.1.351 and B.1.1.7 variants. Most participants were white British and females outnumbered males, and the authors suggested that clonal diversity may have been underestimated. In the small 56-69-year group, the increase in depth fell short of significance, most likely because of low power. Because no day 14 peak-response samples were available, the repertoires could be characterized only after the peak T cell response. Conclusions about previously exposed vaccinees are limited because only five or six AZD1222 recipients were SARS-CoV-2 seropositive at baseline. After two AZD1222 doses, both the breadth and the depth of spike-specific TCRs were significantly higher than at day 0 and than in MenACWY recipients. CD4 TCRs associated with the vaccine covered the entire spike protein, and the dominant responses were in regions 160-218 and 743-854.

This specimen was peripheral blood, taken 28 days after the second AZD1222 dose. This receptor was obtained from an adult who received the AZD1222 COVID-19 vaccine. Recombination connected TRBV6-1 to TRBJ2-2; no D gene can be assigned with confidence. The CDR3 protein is CASSEVVAGELFF. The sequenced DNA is TGTGCCAGCAGTGAGGTGGTGGCCGGGGAGCTGTTTTTT.